This TCR beta chain was retrieved from a study of T-cell reconstitution after alpha-beta-depleted transplantation in children. General study points: Several hundred rapidly expanded clones from non-depleted graft cells reportedly supplied alpha-beta T cells about two months post-transplant. By one year post-transplant, T-cell counts and diversity largely arose from T cells that were newly produced.

Molecular barcoding with unique molecular identifiers was used for the TCRbeta library. MiXCR, applied by TCRdb to the PCR reads, yields one record per CDR3 protein. The repertoire holds 250,000 to 300,000 distinct CDR3 sequences, with around 7.3% as singletons. This clonotype was counted only a few times. Its antigen remains unknown. Given a much more abundant clone one base away, this may be a read error. Germline assignment: CDR1 MNHEY and CDR2 SMNVEV (reference sequence). The CDR3 covers 13 residues. Trimming shortened V by 6 bases and J by 1 base, and 9 bases separated the two germline ends. The chain uses TRBV27 and TRBJ1-1; D possibly corresponds to TRBD1 (6 bases). This sample comprised peripheral blood, obtained 360 days after TCRalphabeta/CD19-depleted stem cell transplant. This receptor was taken from a female patient aged 2-9 years who had a stem cell transplant for Fanconi anemia, so the T cells may come from the graft donor. CDR3 residues: CASRFRGNTEAFF. Written as DNA, the CDR3 is TGTGCCAGCAGGTTCAGGGGGAACACTGAAGCTTTCTTT.